The 28 T cell receptor beta chains presented below share a single source sample, sequenced in a study of CD8+ T cells in alopecia areata. Reverse transcribed after extraction, RNA yielded cDNA as the sequencing template. Assay used: immunoSEQ multiplex PCR; TCRdb lists only in-frame clones, some missing. Of about 100,000 clones listed, approximately 61% are singletons. Material: NKG2D-low CD8+ T cells sorted from blood. The source is a human donor with alopecia areata.

This chain links TRBV7-9 with TRBJ2-7; D unresolved. Per the germline V gene, CDR1 is SEHNR and CDR2 is FQNEAQ (reference sequence). There are 11 residues in the CDR3. Trimming stripped 5 bases from V and 3 bases from J, with 5 bases between. The CDR3 DNA is TGTGCCAGCAGCCCAGTCTACGAGCAGTACTTC. The encoded protein is CASSPVYEQYF.

The rearrangement joins TRBV20-1 to TRBJ2-2; no reliable D call. Germline loops: CDR1 DFQATT, CDR2 SNEGSKA (reference sequence). Trimming left V 2 bases short and J 7 bases short, with 5 bases between. This CDR3 has 11 amino acids. CDR3 DNA: TGCAGTGCTAGAATCTACGGGGAGCTGTTTTTT. Residues: CSARIYGELFF.

In this sample, this clone turned up a few times. The J gene is TRBJ2-1, the V gene TRBV28; a possible D gene is TRBD2 (5 bases). The CDR3 is 15 residues long. V was cut by 2 bases and J by 2 bases, with 10 bases left in between. The germline V gene has CDR1 MDHEN and CDR2 SYDVKM. The CDR3 coding sequence is TGTGCCAGCAGTTTAGCCGGGGAACCCTACAATGAGCAGTTCTTC. Protein sequence: CASSLAGEPYNEQFF.

J is TRBJ2-1 and V is TRBV27, with 7 bases matching TRBD2. The ends lost 3 bases at V and 2 bases at J; junction bases unmatched: 4. CDR3 size: 15 residues. From germline, CDR1 is MNHEY and CDR2 SMNVEV (reference sequence). The CDR3 spells CASSLGGSTYNEQFF. CDR3 DNA: TGTGCCAGCAGTTTGGGCGGGAGCACCTACAATGAGCAGTTCTTC.

The chain combines TRBV28 with TRBJ1-5; 7 positions match TRBD1. The ends lost 7 bases at V and 3 bases at J; junction bases unmatched: 6. Germline values: CDR1 MDHEN, CDR2 SYDVKM. This CDR3 comprises 14 residues. The CDR3 DNA reads as TGTGCCAGCAATCCGACAGGGTTCAATCAGCCCCAGCATTTT. Translated: CASNPTGFNQPQHF.

The J gene is TRBJ1-1, the V gene TRBV5-1; 9 positions agree with TRBD1. The CDR3 extends over 17 amino acids. With 4 bases clipped from V and 1 base from J, the junction kept 11 bases outside the gene matches. Germline CDR1 and CDR2: SGHRS and YFSETQ. This chain's CDR3 is CASSLGQGPRRNTEAFF. The CDR3 DNA reads TGCGCCAGCAGCCTGGGACAGGGACCCCGAAGGAACACTGAAGCTTTCTTT.

The V gene is TRBV11-2, the J gene TRBJ2-7; TRBD1 matches at 7 bases. This CDR3 contains 13 residues. Germline trimming cut 4 bases from V and 2 bases from J; bases unmatched to any gene: 2. CDR1 is SGHAT and CDR2 is FQNNGV in the germline V gene. CDR3 coding DNA: TGTGCCAGCAGCTCCGGGACAGCCTACGAGCAGTACTTC. Translation: CASSSGTAYEQYF.

The gene calls are TRBV5-4 and TRBJ2-3; D ambiguous. The CDR3 spans 13 residues. The V end lost 7 bases, the J end lost 2 bases, and 11 bases lay between the germline ends. In germline, CDR1 is SGHNT, CDR2 YYREEE (reference sequence). CDR3: CASLGQTTDTQYF. CDR3 DNA sequence: TGTGCCAGCTTAGGGCAGACCACAGATACGCAGTATTTT.

The chain is built from TRBV30 and TRBJ2-3; D tentatively reads TRBD1 or TRBD2 (5 bases each). From germline, CDR1 is GTSNPN and CDR2 SVGIG (reference sequence). CDR3 length equals 15 residues. V was pared by 5 bases and J by 3 bases, with 18 bases between. The CDR3 spells CAWGTRGWATDTQYF. Here the CDR3 DNA reads TGTGCCTGGGGCACTAGGGGCTGGGCGACAGATACGCAGTATTTT.

This clone has only a few counts. This chain's CDR3 is CASSLDRAWENIQYF. CDR3 bases: TGTGCCAGCAGCTTAGATCGGGCCTGGGAAAACATTCAGTACTTC. The chain couples TRBV11-2 to TRBJ2-4, with D unclear. V lost 0 bases and J 5 bases, leaving 11 bases between the germline ends. This CDR3 comprises 15 residues. The germline V gene encodes CDR1 SGHAT and CDR2 FQNNGV.

In regard to this clone: Relative to the germline gene, one junction end is altered; a read error may explain this. This chain links TRBV6-5 with TRBJ2-1; 7 bases are a match to TRBD2. Germline CDR1 and CDR2: MNHEY and SVGAGI. The CDR3 is 15 amino acids. CDR3 bases: TGTGCCAGCAGATCAGGACTAGTTCCCTACGATGAGCAGTTCTTC. This sequence encodes CASRSGLVPYDEQFF.

This clone was counted a few times. J is TRBJ2-1 and V is TRBV27; D gene ambiguous. The CDR3 is 13 residues long. V lost 6 bases, J lost 3 bases, and 9 bases lay in between. Germline V gives CDR1 MNHEY, CDR2 SMNVEV (reference sequence). The CDR3 region has the DNA TGTGCCAGCAGCCGACTTGTCTACAATGAGCAGTTCTTC. This gives the protein CASSRLVYNEQFF.

This clone was detected only once. The genes are TRBV29-1 and TRBJ2-5; 7 bases align to TRBD2. The J call may not be correct, given that the DNA end is closer to TRBJ2-7. From germline, CDR1 is SQVTM and CDR2 ANQGSEA. This CDR3 spans 11 amino acids. The CDR3 region has the DNA TGCAGCGTGGGGGGAGGGTACGAGCAGTACTTC. Translated: CSVGGGYEQYF.

This chain connects TRBV6-5 to TRBJ2-7; perhaps D is TRBD1 or TRBD2 (5 bases each). The length of the CDR3 is 14 residues. Trimming cost V 2 bases and J 2 bases, with 10 bases left between them. Germline lookup yields CDR1 MNHEY and CDR2 SVGAGI. Written as DNA, the CDR3 is TGTGCCAGCAGTTACGATGGGGGAGCCTACGAGCAGTACTTC. Protein: CASSYDGGAYEQYF.

This clone was seen a handful of times. The chain joins TRBV19 to TRBJ2-7, with TRBD2 identical over 8 bases. The germline CDR1 and CDR2 sequences are LNHDA and SQIVND (reference sequence). CDR3 length: 13 residues. The V segment lost 3 bases and the J segment 5 bases; nucleotides outside the gene matches: 3. This CDR3 reads CASSIGLAHEQYF. The CDR3 DNA sequence: TGTGCCAGTAGTATTGGACTAGCTCACGAGCAGTACTTC.

This chain links TRBV7-9 with TRBJ1-2; D gene uncertain. This CDR3 has 13 amino acids. Germline V CDR1 and CDR2: SEHNR, FQNEAQ (reference sequence). The V end was cut by 3 bases, the J end by 0 bases, with 5 bases between. This CDR3 reads CASSFRANYGYTF. Written as DNA, the CDR3 is TGTGCCAGCAGCTTCCGGGCTAACTATGGCTACACCTTC.

The chain uses TRBV9 and TRBJ1-5, with 10 bases that match TRBD1. Germline V gene data show CDR1 as SGDLS and CDR2 as YYNGEE. The CDR3 totals 16 residues. With 4 bases clipped from V and 0 bases from J, the junction kept 4 bases outside the gene matches. Here the CDR3 reads CASSPGTGDSNQPQHF. In nucleotides, the CDR3 is TGTGCCAGCAGCCCGGGGACAGGGGATAGCAATCAGCCCCAGCATTTT.

The chain links TRBV27 to TRBJ2-1; 11 nucleotides agree with TRBD2. V lost 5 bases, J lost 6 bases, and 15 bases stayed unmatched. The CDR3 has 18 amino acids. Germline CDR1 reads MNHEY; CDR2 reads SMNVEV (reference sequence). The CDR3 region is CASSPKQLLAGGTNEQFF. DNA for the CDR3: TGTGCCAGCAGTCCCAAACAGCTTCTAGCGGGAGGTACCAATGAGCAGTTCTTC.

A note on this clone: The junction does not match germline at one end; this may be a read error. The V gene is TRBV27, the J gene TRBJ2-1; weak D call: TRBD2 (5 bases). The CDR3 extends over 14 amino acids. Per germline, CDR1 MNHEY and CDR2 SMNVEV (reference sequence). CDR3 coding DNA: TGTGCCAGCAGACAAAAGCGGTCAAACAATAAGCAGTTCTTC. It codes for CASRQKRSNNKQFF.

This clone was observed a single time. The genes are TRBV27 and TRBJ1-1; D is unclear. The V gene's germline CDR1 is MNHEY and CDR2 SMNVEV (reference sequence). The CDR3 consists of 14 residues. The V gene lost 8 bases and the J gene lost 3 bases, with 16 bases spanning the gap. The CDR3 reads CASSRETADTEAFF. The CDR3 nucleotides read TGTGCCAGCTCTCGGGAAACGGCCGACACTGAAGCTTTCTTT.

The rearrangement links TRBV27 to TRBJ2-1; 11 bases align to TRBD2. The CDR3 has 15 amino acids. Germline assignment: CDR1 MNHEY and CDR2 SMNVEV (reference sequence). Germline trimming cut 5 bases from V and 4 bases from J; bases unmatched to any gene: 4. This CDR3 reads CASSPLAGGYNEQFF. The CDR3 DNA reads TGTGCCAGCAGTCCTCTAGCGGGAGGATACAATGAGCAGTTCTTC.

This clone appeared a few times. The rearrangement uses TRBV27 and TRBJ1-1; maybe TRBD1 (6 bases). CDR3 length: 14 amino acids. Germline assignment: CDR1 MNHEY and CDR2 SMNVEV (reference sequence). Trimming shortened V by 3 bases and J by 6 bases, and 14 bases separated the two germline ends. For the CDR3, the DNA is TGTGCCAGCAGTTTGCGCAGGGGAACCCCTGAAGCTTTCTTT. Its translation is CASSLRRGTPEAFF.

This clone was found a few times. The CDR3 loop reads CASFRQGNTEAFF. The CDR3 DNA reads TGTGCCAGCTTTCGACAGGGGAACACTGAAGCTTTCTTT. This sequence joins TRBV19 and TRBJ1-1; 7 bases match TRBD1. From germline, CDR1 is LNHDA and CDR2 SQIVND (reference sequence). J lost 1 base, V lost 9 bases, and 5 bases had no gene match. The CDR3 is 13 amino acids.

For the CDR3, the DNA is TGTGCCTGGAGTATGACAGGGGGCGAGCAGTACTTC. Translated: CAWSMTGGEQYF. The chain carries TRBV30 and TRBJ2-7; 9 nucleotides agree with TRBD1. The CDR3 loop spans 12 amino acids. The germline gives CDR1 GTSNPN, CDR2 SVGIG (reference sequence). V trimming: 2 bases; J trimming: 6 bases; junction bases outside the gene matches: 2.

A few counts support this clone. V gene TRBV29-1 combines with J gene TRBJ2-2, with TRBD1 as a possible D gene (6 bases). Germline CDR1 and CDR2: SQVTM and ANQGSEA. V was shortened by 2 bases and J by 0 bases, with 16 bases between the two germline ends. CDR3 length equals 17 residues. The chain's CDR3 is CSVEKVGAQANTGELFF. The CDR3 DNA reads TGCAGCGTTGAAAAGGTGGGGGCCCAGGCGAACACCGGGGAGCTGTTTTTT.

The CDR3 DNA is TGTGCCAGCAGCCAGACAGGGCAGGCGGACACTGAAGCTTTCTTT. Residues: CASSQTGQADTEAFF. The chain recombines TRBV16 with TRBJ1-1; 7 bases are a match to TRBD1. The ends lost 3 bases at V and 3 bases at J; junction bases unmatched: 7. This CDR3 is built from 15 residues. The germline V gene encodes CDR1 KGHSY and CDR2 FQNENV.

The table lists this clone with a few counts. The gene calls are TRBV7-3 and TRBJ2-2; no clear D gene. Germline V CDR1 and CDR2: SGHTA, FQGTGA. This CDR3 region has 13 residues. V was trimmed by 5 bases and J by 7 bases, leaving 11 bases between them. Written as DNA, the CDR3 is TGTGCCAGCAGCCGTGCCGGTCACGGGGAGCTGTTTTTT. Translating gives CASSRAGHGELFF. Looking up the rest from reference TRBV7-3 and TRBJ2-2 gives the full variable domain: GAGVSQTPSNKVTEKGKYVELRCDPISGHTALYWYRQSLGQGPEFLIYFQGTGAADDSGLPNDRFFAVRPEGSVSTLKIQRTERGDSAVYLCASSRAGHGELFFGEGSRLTVL.

This clone was detected only once. The chain carries TRBV5-6 and TRBJ1-5, with 7 bases aligning to TRBD1. CDR3 length: 14 residues. The V gene's germline CDR1 is SGHDT and CDR2 YYEEEE. J was trimmed by 7 bases and V by 3 bases; bases with no gene match: 7. CDR3 bases: TGTGCCAGCAGCTCCGGGACAGCAAACCAGCCCCAGCATTTT. It specifies CASSSGTANQPQHF.